The subject of this entry is one T cell receptor beta chain. The data stem from a study of blood T cell repertoires in COVID-19. Across the study: Sources were T cells, B-cell-depleted T cells, or PBMCs; the material itself was cDNA or gDNA.

Study processing details: Estimation of nucleated cell counts was performed using reference gene primer amplification. The protocol was immunoSEQ multiplex PCR, while the TCRdb copy is restricted to in-frame clones and leaves out a portion. D and trimming come from the DNA, and the V and J calls and clone size come from that table. The sample shows about 170,000 clones, 75% to 85% of them seen only once. Unmatched junction bases numbered 14, after V lost 3 bases and J lost 0 bases. Germline values: CDR1 LNHDA, CDR2 SQIVND (reference sequence). The CDR3 extends over 19 amino acids. The sample comprised PBMCs or T cells enriched from blood (not recorded which). This sequence originates from a man aged 50 to 59 who had recovered from COVID-19. V and J are TRBV19 and TRBJ1-3; the match to TRBD1 covers 7 bases. The CDR3 coding sequence is TGTGCCAGTAGTATCCGGGGACAGAAATTAACAAGCTCTGGAAACACCATATATTTT. Residues: CASSIRGQKLTSSGNTIYF.